Listed here are 23 T cell receptor beta chains from one sample, sequenced in a study of response to subunit inactivated influenza vaccine. MiXCR, run by TCRdb on the RT-PCR reads, gives a single entry per CDR3 protein. The sample contains about 800,000 distinct CDR3 sequences, 21% of which appear only once. Specimen: PBMCs from blood, collected roughly 5 days after vaccination. Every receptor here comes from a middle-aged man who received an inactivated influenza vaccine.

The chain carries TRBV20-1 and TRBJ2-3; 11 bases line up with TRBD2. There are 16 residues in the CDR3. The germline gives CDR1 DFQATT, CDR2 SNEGSKA (reference sequence). V was clipped by 1 base and J by 0 bases; unmatched bases: 3. CDR3 region: CSARGLAGTSTDTQYF. CDR3 DNA: TGCAGTGCTAGAGGACTAGCGGGGACTAGCACAGATACGCAGTATTTT.

This clonotype was recorded a few times. The chain uses TRBV28 and TRBJ2-1; D perhaps matches TRBD1 (6 bases). Deletions cut 6 bases from V and 2 bases from J, with 17 bases between. This CDR3 is 16 amino acids long. The germline V gene encodes CDR1 MDHEN and CDR2 SYDVKM. The CDR3 region is CASSPPGAGAYNEQFF. The CDR3 coding sequence is TGTGCCAGCAGCCCCCCCGGGGCAGGGGCCTACAATGAGCAGTTCTTC.

This clonotype has a handful of counts. V is TRBV7-2 and J is TRBJ1-6, with D tentatively TRBD1 (6 bases). The germline V and J ends were trimmed by 4 bases and 7 bases, with 11 bases remaining between them. From germline, CDR1 is SGHTA and CDR2 FQGNSA. The CDR3 has 14 residues. The CDR3 loop is CASSSRGGNSPLHF. As DNA, the CDR3 is TGTGCCAGCAGCTCCAGGGGAGGGAATTCACCCCTCCACTTT. Filled out from reference TRBV7-2 and TRBJ1-6, the complete variable domain reads GAGVSQSPSNKVTEKGKDVELRCDPISGHTALYWYRQSLGQGLEFLIYFQGNSAPDKSGLPSDRFSAERTGGSVSTLTIQRTQQEDSAVYLCASSSRGGNSPLHFGNGTRLTVT.

This clonotype was counted many times. V gene TRBV12-3 or TRBV12-4 combines with J gene TRBJ1-1; the match to TRBD1 covers 7 bases. This CDR3 has 14 amino acids. The junction had 8 bases not matched to a gene; V was cut back by 4 bases and J by 6 bases. The DNA of the CDR3 is TGTGCCAGCAGTTCGACAGGGCTATTTGCTGAAGCTTTCTTT. This encodes CASSSTGLFAEAFF.

The rearrangement uses TRBV12-3 or TRBV12-4 and TRBJ2-7, with 9 positions matching TRBD1. The CDR3 spans 15 residues. V lost 6 bases and J lost 4; bases outside the gene matches: 10. CDR3 residues: CASRVGQGGLYEQYF. The CDR3, as DNA: TGTGCCAGCAGGGTGGGACAGGGCGGACTTTACGAGCAGTACTTC.

The chain is built from TRBV7-2 and TRBJ1-5; tentatively, D is TRBD1 (6 bases). CDR3 length equals 14 residues. CDR1 is SGHTA, CDR2 FQGNSA, per germline. V shed 4 bases and J shed 10 bases, with 17 bases lying between them. The CDR3 nucleotides read TGTGCCAGCAGCTCACAGGGAGGAATGGGTCCCCAGCATTTT. Protein: CASSSQGGMGPQHF.

This chain joins TRBV5-1 and TRBJ2-1; TRBD2 is a possible D gene (5 bases). Germline CDR1 is SGHRS and CDR2 is YFSETQ. This CDR3 is 15 amino acids long. V was pared by 0 bases and J by 3 bases, with 10 bases between. The CDR3 DNA reads TGCGCCAGCAGCTTGGACGGGATAAGCTACAATGAGCAGTTCTTC. Its protein is CASSLDGISYNEQFF.

This clonotype was seen a few times. V gene TRBV27 combines with J gene TRBJ2-1; D gene ambiguous. V dropped 3 bases and J dropped 7 bases, with 10 bases sitting between them. Germline V gene lookup returns CDR1 MNHEY and CDR2 SMNVEV (reference sequence). The CDR3 has 13 amino acids. CDR3 nucleotides: TGTGCCAGCAGTTTCAGAGGCCGGAATGAGCAGTTCTTC. Encoded protein: CASSFRGRNEQFF.

The chain links TRBV25-1 to TRBJ2-7; the D gene is possibly TRBD2 (6 bases). The CDR3 is made up of 14 amino acids. The V end was cut by 4 bases, the J end by 1 base, with 11 bases between. CDR1 MGHDK and CDR2 SYGVNS come from the germline V gene. CDR3 in amino acids: CASSGGLFSYEQYF. For the CDR3, the DNA is TGTGCCAGCAGTGGAGGACTATTTTCCTACGAGCAGTACTTC.

The CDR3 nucleotides read TGCAGTGCTAAATCTCCGGGACAGGGATACAATGAGCAGTTCTTC. Translating gives CSAKSPGQGYNEQFF. The rearrangement joins TRBV20-1 to TRBJ2-1; 9 nucleotides line up with TRBD1. In germline, CDR1 is DFQATT, CDR2 SNEGSKA (reference sequence). This CDR3 contains 15 residues. V lost 4 bases and J lost 4; bases outside the gene matches: 8.

This clonotype was recorded many times. This chain links TRBV4-1 with TRBJ2-7, with TRBD2 matching over 12 bases. The CDR3 runs to 15 residues. Germline CDR1 reads MGHRA; CDR2 reads YSYEKL. With V trimmed by 4 bases and J by 2 bases, 3 bases remained unmatched. As DNA, the CDR3 is TGCGCCAGCAGCCGGACTAGCGGGAAGACCTACGAGCAGTACTTC. Amino acids: CASSRTSGKTYEQYF.

There are many counts of this clonotype. The V and J genes are TRBV12-3 or TRBV12-4 and TRBJ2-5; D gene ambiguous. Trimming took off 6 bases at V and 4 bases at J, with 9 bases between the two ends. The length of the CDR3 is 12 residues. The CDR3 DNA follows: TGTGCCAGCAGCCTGTACGTAGAGACCCAGTACTTC. It specifies CASSLYVETQYF.

This clonotype was seen only once. V is TRBV20-1 and J is TRBJ2-1; TRBD2 agrees at 9 bases. Germline V gives CDR1 DFQATT, CDR2 SNEGSKA (reference sequence). Trimming removed 2 bases from V and 1 base from J; junction bases left unmatched: 6. The CDR3 loop spans 16 amino acids. The CDR3 sequence: CSARTPLAGSYNEQFF. CDR3 nucleotides: TGCAGTGCTAGAACGCCCCTAGCGGGATCCTACAATGAGCAGTTCTTC.

V and J are TRBV29-1 and TRBJ1-1; the D is unclear. CDR1 SQVTM and CDR2 ANQGSEA come from the germline V gene. V was clipped by 4 bases and J by 8 bases, with 8 bases between them. This CDR3 is built from 10 residues. DNA for the CDR3: TGCAGCGTTGGTATGGCGGAAGCTTTCTTT. Residues: CSVGMAEAFF. Drawing the rest from reference TRBV29-1 and TRBJ1-1, the complete variable domain is SAVISQKPSRDICQRGTSLTIQCQVDSQVTMMFWYRQQPGQSLTLIATANQGSEATYESGFVIDKFPISRPNLTFSTLTVSNMSPEDSSIYLCSVGMAEAFFGQGTRLTVV.

This clonotype turned up a few times. The rearrangement uses TRBV20-1 and TRBJ1-6; 7 bases fit TRBD1. The V and J ends lost 3 bases and 10 bases, in that order; junction bases with no gene match: 9. This CDR3 comprises 14 residues. CDR1 is DFQATT and CDR2 is SNEGSKA in the germline V gene (reference sequence). The CDR3: CSARGDSSRSPLHF. CDR3 in DNA: TGCAGTGCTAGGGGGGACAGTTCACGGTCACCCCTCCACTTT.

The V gene is TRBV20-1, the J gene TRBJ2-2; 7 bases fit TRBD2. V trimming: 0 bases; J trimming: 0 bases; junction bases outside the gene matches: 4. This CDR3 comprises 16 residues. The germline V gene has CDR1 DFQATT and CDR2 SNEGSKA (reference sequence). The CDR3 coding sequence is TGCAGTGCTAGAGATCCTCTAGCGGCGAACACCGGGGAGCTGTTTTTT. Translation gives CSARDPLAANTGELFF.

The V gene is TRBV5-1, the J gene TRBJ2-7, with D possibly being TRBD1 or TRBD2 (5 bases each). This CDR3 contains 14 residues. Germline V CDR1 and CDR2: SGHRS, YFSETQ. Trimming cost V 4 bases and J 1 base, with 12 bases left between them. Here the CDR3 DNA reads TGCGCCAGCAGCCACGCAGGGACGTCCTACGAGCAGTACTTC. Translation gives CASSHAGTSYEQYF.

The sample holds a few counts of this clonotype. The chain combines TRBV15 with TRBJ1-1, with a weak D call TRBD1 (5 bases). This CDR3 region has 14 residues. Germline CDR1 is LNHNV and CDR2 is YYDKDF (reference sequence). Trimming took 0 bases from V and 11 from J, leaving 16 bases between them. As DNA, the CDR3 is TGTGCCACCAGCAGAGAGGGCCGCCGGGCAGGGGCTTTCTTT. Translating it yields CATSREGRRAGAFF. The full variable domain, rest sourced from reference TRBV15 and TRBJ1-1, is DAMVIQNPRYQVTQFGKPVTLSCSQTLNHNVMYWYQQKSSQAPKLLFHYYDKDFNNEADTPDNFQSRRPNTSFCFLDIRSPGLGDTAMYLCATSREGRRAGAFFGQGTRLTVV.

CDR3 coding DNA: TGTGCCAGCAGCCAGGATCAGGGGAATACGCAGTATTTT. Amino acid sequence: CASSQDQGNTQYF. The V call is TRBV3-1, the J call TRBJ2-3; a possible D gene is TRBD1 (6 bases). Germline CDR1 LGHDT, CDR2 YNNKEL (reference sequence). The CDR3 has 13 amino acids. The germline V and J ends were trimmed by 3 bases and 7 bases, with 11 bases remaining between them.

This chain joins TRBV20-1 and TRBJ2-1; D call uncertain. This CDR3 has 15 residues. In germline, CDR1 is DFQATT, CDR2 SNEGSKA (reference sequence). With 5 bases removed from V and 2 bases from J, the gap between germline ends came to 16 bases. The CDR3 nucleotides are TGCAGTGCTGGTCGTGGGGTGAGCCCCTACAATGAGCAGTTCTTC. Translation gives CSAGRGVSPYNEQFF.

The J gene is TRBJ2-7, the V gene TRBV7-6, with D maybe TRBD1 (5 bases). Germline CDR1 reads SGHVS; CDR2 reads FNYEAQ. This CDR3 is 16 amino acids long. V was shortened by 0 bases and J by 3 bases, with 15 bases between the two germline ends. CDR3 sequence: CASSLAQGPAYYEQYF. CDR3 coding DNA: TGTGCCAGCAGCTTAGCCCAGGGCCCCGCTTACTACGAGCAGTACTTC.

This clonotype was counted only a few times. The chain recombines TRBV12-3 or TRBV12-4 with TRBJ2-7, with D uncertain. This CDR3 region has 14 residues. V was clipped by 4 bases and J by 2 bases, with 12 bases between them. The CDR3 DNA follows: TGTGCCAGCAGTTCACAAGTTACCCCCTACGAGCAGTACTTC. Protein sequence: CASSSQVTPYEQYF.

This chain's CDR3 is CASSATRYNEQFF. The CDR3 coding sequence is TGTGCCAGCAGTGCCACTAGGTACAATGAGCAGTTCTTC. This sequence joins TRBV12-3 or TRBV12-4 and TRBJ2-1, with D possibly matching TRBD2 (5 bases). The CDR3 loop spans 13 amino acids. Trimming cost V 5 bases and J 4 bases, with 9 bases left between them.